This T cell receptor beta chain was sequenced for a study of OX40 agonist ivuxolimab in advanced cancers. General study points: Low normalized clonal expansion also occurred in some nonresponding patients.

Notes on this clone: No antigen is known for it.

Sequencing used immunoSEQ multiplex PCR; TCRdb keeps in-frame clones, though not all of them. There are some 20,000 clones in the sample; nearly 85% occur only once, and 30% to 35% lies in the top ten. The sample in question was CD4+ or CD8+ T cells sorted from blood, obtained in a trial of the OX40 agonist ivuxolimab. The receptor was isolated from an adult with an advanced solid tumor such as melanoma, head and neck, liver or kidney cancer.

As DNA, the CDR3 is TGTGCCAGCAGTCCGATTCCAGGGGATCATCAGCCCCAGCATTTT. Encoded protein: CASSPIPGDHQPQHF. J is TRBJ1-5 and V is TRBV6-5; tentatively, D is TRBD1 (6 bases). This CDR3 contains 15 residues. V lost 5 bases and J 5 bases, leaving 16 bases between the germline ends. Germline CDR1 is MNHEY and CDR2 is SVGAGI.